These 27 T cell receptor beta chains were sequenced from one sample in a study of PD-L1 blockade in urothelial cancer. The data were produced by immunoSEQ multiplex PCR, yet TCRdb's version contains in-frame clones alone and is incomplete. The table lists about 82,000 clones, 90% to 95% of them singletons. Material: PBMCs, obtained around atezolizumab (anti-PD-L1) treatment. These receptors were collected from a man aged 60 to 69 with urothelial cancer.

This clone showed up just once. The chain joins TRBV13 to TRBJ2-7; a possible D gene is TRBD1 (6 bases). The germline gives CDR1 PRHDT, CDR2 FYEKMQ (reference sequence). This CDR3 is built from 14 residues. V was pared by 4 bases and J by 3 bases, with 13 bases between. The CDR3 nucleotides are TGTGCCAGCAGCTCCCGGACAGATTTCTACGAGCAGTACTTC. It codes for CASSSRTDFYEQYF.

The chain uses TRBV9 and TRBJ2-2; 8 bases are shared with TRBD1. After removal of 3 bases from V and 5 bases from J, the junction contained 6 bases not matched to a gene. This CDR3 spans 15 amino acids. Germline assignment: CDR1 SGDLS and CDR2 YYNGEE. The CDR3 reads CASSARQGRTGELFF. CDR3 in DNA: TGTGCCAGCAGCGCGAGACAGGGGAGAACCGGGGAGCTGTTTTTT.

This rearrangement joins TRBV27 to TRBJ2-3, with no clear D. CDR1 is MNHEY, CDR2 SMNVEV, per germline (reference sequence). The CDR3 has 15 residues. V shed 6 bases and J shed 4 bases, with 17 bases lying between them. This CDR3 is CASSLQRSFSDTQYF. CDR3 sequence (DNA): TGTGCCAGCAGCCTCCAGAGGTCATTTTCAGATACGCAGTATTTT.

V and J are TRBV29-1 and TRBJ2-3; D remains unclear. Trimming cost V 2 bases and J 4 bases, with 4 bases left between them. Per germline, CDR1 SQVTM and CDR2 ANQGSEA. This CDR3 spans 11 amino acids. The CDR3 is CSVESSDTQYF. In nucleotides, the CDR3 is TGCAGCGTTGAATCGTCAGATACGCAGTATTTT.

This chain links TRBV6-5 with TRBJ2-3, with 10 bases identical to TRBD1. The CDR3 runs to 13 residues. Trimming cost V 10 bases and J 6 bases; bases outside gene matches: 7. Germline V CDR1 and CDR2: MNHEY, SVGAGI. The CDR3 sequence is CAIPGTGADTQYF. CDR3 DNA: TGTGCCATCCCCGGGACAGGGGCCGATACGCAGTATTTT.

CDR3 nucleotides: TGTGCCAGCAGGGCTAGCGGGAGGGTAGTAGAGACCCAGTACTTC. Translation: CASRASGRVVETQYF. This chain connects TRBV7-2 to TRBJ2-5; 12 positions agree with TRBD2. The CDR3 totals 15 residues. Trimming at V came to 6 bases and at J to 4 bases, leaving 6 bases not matched to a gene. In germline, CDR1 is SGHTA, CDR2 FQGNSA.

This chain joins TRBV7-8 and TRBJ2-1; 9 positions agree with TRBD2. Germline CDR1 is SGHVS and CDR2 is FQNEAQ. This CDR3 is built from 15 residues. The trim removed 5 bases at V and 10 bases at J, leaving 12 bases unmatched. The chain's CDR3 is CASSSRREGRLEQFF. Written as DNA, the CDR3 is TGTGCCAGCAGCAGCAGGCGGGAGGGCCGGCTCGAGCAGTTCTTC.

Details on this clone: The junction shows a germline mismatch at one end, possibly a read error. In nucleotides, the CDR3 is TGTGCCAGCAGCCAAGGGCCATCGGGGACAGGGGGCGGCAACTTGCGTTTC. It yields the protein CASSQGPSGTGGGNLRF. The chain is built from TRBV4-2 and TRBJ2-7, with 12 bases matching TRBD1. The CDR3 spans 17 residues. Germline V lookup: CDR1 LGHNA, CDR2 YNFKEQ.

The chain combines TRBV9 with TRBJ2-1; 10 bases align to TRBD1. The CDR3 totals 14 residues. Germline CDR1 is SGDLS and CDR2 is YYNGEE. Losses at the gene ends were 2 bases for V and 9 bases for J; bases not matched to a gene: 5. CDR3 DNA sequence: TGTGCCAGCAGCGTTCGACAGGGGGCCGGTGAGCAGTTCTTC. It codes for CASSVRQGAGEQFF.

CDR3 sequence: CASSFHTGVYTF. In DNA form, the CDR3 reads TGTGCCAGCAGTTTCCATACAGGGGTCTACACCTTC. The V call is TRBV28, the J call TRBJ1-2, with 7 bases fitting TRBD1. Per the germline V gene, CDR1 is MDHEN and CDR2 is SYDVKM. This CDR3 is 12 amino acids long. After removal of 3 bases from V and 10 bases from J, the junction contained 5 bases not matched to a gene.

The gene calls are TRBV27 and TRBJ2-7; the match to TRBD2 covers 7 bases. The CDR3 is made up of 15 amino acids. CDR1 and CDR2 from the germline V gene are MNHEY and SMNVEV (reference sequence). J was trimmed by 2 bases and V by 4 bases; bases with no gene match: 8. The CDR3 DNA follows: TGTGCCAGCAGTTACGAGGGAGGGGCCCCCTACGAGCAGTACTTC. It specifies CASSYEGGAPYEQYF.

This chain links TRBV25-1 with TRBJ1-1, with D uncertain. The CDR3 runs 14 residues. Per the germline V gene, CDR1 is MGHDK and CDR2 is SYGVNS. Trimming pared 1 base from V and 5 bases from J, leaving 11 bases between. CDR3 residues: CASSESMLRTEAFF. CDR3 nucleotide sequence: TGTGCCAGCAGTGAATCTATGTTGAGGACTGAAGCTTTCTTT.

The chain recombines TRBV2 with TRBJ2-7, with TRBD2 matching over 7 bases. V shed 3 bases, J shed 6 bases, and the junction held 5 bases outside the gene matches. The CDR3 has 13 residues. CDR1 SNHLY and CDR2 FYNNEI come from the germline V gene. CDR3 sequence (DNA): TGTGCCAGCAGTGATCGAGCGGGGACCGAGCAGTACTTC. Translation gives CASSDRAGTEQYF.

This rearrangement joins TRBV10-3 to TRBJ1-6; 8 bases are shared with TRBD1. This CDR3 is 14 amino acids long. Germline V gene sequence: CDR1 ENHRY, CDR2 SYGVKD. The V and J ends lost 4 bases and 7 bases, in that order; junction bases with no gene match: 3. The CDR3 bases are TGTGCCATCAGTGGACAGGGGTTGAATTCACCCCTCCACTTT. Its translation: CAISGQGLNSPLHF.

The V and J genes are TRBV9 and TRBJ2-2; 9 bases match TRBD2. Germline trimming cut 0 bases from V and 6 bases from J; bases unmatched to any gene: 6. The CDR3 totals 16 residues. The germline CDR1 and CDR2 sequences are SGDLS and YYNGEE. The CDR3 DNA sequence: TGTGCCAGCAGCGTAGGGGCGGGAGGGCCCGCCGGGGAGCTGTTTTTT. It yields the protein CASSVGAGGPAGELFF. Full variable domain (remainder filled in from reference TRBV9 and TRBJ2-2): DSGVTQTPKHLITATGQRVTLRCSPRSGDLSVYWYQQSLDQGLQFLIQYYNGEERAKGNILERFSAQQFPDLHSELNLSSLELGDSALYFCASSVGAGGPAGELFFGEGSRLTVL.

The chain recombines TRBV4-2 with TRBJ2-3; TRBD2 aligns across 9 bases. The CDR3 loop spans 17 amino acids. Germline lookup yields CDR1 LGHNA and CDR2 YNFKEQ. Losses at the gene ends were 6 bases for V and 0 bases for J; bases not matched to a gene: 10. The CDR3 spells CASSPNPLAGSTDTQYF. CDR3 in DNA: TGTGCCAGCAGTCCTAATCCTCTAGCGGGGAGCACAGATACGCAGTATTTT.

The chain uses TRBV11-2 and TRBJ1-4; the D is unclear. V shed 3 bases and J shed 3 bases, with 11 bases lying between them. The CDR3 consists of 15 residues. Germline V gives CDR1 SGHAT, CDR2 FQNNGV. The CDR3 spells CASSFSGSANEKLFF. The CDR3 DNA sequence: TGTGCCAGCAGCTTTTCGGGGTCCGCTAATGAAAAACTGTTTTTT.

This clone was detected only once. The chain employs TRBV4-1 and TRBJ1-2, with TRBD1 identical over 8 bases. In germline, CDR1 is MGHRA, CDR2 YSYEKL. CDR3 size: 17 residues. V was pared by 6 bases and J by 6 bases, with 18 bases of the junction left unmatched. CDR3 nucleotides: TGCGCCAGCAGAATTATCGGCAGGGGGCGCGAAGGGGATGGCTACACCTTC. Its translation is CASRIIGRGREGDGYTF.

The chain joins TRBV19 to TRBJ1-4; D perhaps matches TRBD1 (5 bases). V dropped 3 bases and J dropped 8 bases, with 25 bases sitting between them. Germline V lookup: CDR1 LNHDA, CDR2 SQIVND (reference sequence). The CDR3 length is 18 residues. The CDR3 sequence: CASSIGWRDPGSREKLFF. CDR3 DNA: TGTGCCAGTAGTATTGGGTGGCGGGACCCTGGATCAAGAGAAAAACTGTTTTTT.

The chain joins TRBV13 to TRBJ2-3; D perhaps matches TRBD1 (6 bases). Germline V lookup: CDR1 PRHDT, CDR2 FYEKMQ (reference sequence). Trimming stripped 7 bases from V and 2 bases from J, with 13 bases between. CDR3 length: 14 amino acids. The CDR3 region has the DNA TGTGCCAGCAAGGGGGATGCACACACAGATACGCAGTATTTT. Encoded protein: CASKGDAHTDTQYF.

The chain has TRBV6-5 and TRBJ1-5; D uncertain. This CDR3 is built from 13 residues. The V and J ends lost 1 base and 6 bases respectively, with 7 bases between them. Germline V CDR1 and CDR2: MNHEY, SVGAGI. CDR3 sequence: CASSYFPGQPQHF. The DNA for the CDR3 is TGTGCCAGCAGTTACTTCCCAGGTCAGCCCCAGCATTTT.

Written as DNA, the CDR3 is TGTGCCAGCAGCTTAACGGGACAGCACTCTGGGGCCAACGTCCTGACTTTC. This translates into CASSLTGQHSGANVLTF. This chain joins TRBV7-3 and TRBJ2-6, with 7 bases fitting TRBD1. The germline V gene has CDR1 SGHTA and CDR2 FQGTGA. With V trimmed by 0 bases and J by 0 bases, 2 bases remained unmatched. CDR3 length: 17 amino acids.

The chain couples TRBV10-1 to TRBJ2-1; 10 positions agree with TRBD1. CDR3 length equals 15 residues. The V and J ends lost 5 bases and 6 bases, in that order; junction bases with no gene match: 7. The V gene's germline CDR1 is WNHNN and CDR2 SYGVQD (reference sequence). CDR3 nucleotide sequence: TGCGCCAGCAGTAATCCGGGACAGGGGCTCAATGAGCAGTTCTTC. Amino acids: CASSNPGQGLNEQFF.

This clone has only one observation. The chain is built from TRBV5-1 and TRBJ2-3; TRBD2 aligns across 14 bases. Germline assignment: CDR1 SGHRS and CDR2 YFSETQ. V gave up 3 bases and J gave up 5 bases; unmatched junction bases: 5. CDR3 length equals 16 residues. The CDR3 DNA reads TGCGCCAGCAGCTCCGGGACTAGCGGGAGCGGAGATACGCAGTATTTT. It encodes CASSSGTSGSGDTQYF. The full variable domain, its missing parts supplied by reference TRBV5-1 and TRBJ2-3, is KAGVTQTPRYLIKTRGQQVTLSCSPISGHRSVSWYQQTPGQGLQFLFEYFSETQRNKGNFPGRFSGRQFSNSRSEMNVSTLELGDSALYLCASSSGTSGSGDTQYFGPGTRLTVL.

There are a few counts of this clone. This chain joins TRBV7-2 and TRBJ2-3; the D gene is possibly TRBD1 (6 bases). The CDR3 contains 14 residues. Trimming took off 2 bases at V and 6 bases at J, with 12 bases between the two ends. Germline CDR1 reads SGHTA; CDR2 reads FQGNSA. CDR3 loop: CASSLLQGRDTQYF. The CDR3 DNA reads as TGTGCCAGCAGCTTACTACAGGGTCGGGATACGCAGTATTTT.

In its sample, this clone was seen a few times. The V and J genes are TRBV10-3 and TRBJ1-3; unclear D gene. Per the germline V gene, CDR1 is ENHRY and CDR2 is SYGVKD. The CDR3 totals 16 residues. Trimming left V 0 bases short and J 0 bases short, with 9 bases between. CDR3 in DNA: TGTGCCATCAGTGAGTCAGCTCCGGGCTCTGGAAACACCATATATTTT. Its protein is CAISESAPGSGNTIYF.

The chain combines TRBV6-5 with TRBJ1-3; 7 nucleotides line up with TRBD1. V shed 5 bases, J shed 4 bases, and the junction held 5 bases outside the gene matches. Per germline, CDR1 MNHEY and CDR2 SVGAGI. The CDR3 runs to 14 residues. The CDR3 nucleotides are TGTGCCAGCAGTCGCATGGGACAGGGAAACACCATATATTTT. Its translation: CASSRMGQGNTIYF.